One T cell receptor beta chain is described in this entry. The CDR3 has 14 residues. Trimming at V came to 5 bases and at J to 2 bases, leaving 5 bases not matched to a gene. The germline V gene has CDR1 MNHEY and CDR2 SMNVEV (reference sequence). This sample is drawn from a study of blood T cell repertoires in COVID-19. Background on the study: Samples representing acute and convalescent COVID-19 were sourced from the United States, Italy and Spain. The analysed material was cDNA or gDNA that came from T cells, B-cell-depleted T cells, or PBMCs.

In the study's own analysis: Estimation of nucleated cell counts was performed using reference gene primer amplification. This table comes from immunoSEQ multiplex PCR, and its TCRdb copy is limited to in-frame clones, with some not included. V and J calls and clone size are given by that table; D and trimming were obtained from the DNA. This sample has approximately 280,000 clones, with roughly 80% found just once. The rearrangement links TRBV27 to TRBJ2-7; TRBD1 aligns across 8 bases. The sequence came from a man aged 35 to 55 who had been exposed to COVID-19. The sequenced sample consisted of PBMCs or T cells enriched from blood (not recorded which). The CDR3 DNA follows: TGTGCCAGCAGTCTTAGGGACAGGACCTACGAGCAGTACTTC. This encodes CASSLRDRTYEQYF.